The entry that follows covers one TCR beta chain sequence. The antigen this receptor binds is unknown. The sample holds no much larger clone one base away, and base qualities are not on file. Only healthy Caucasian donors were included. The twin cohort comprised three pairs of female monozygotic twins, all aged roughly 18 to 30 years. CD4+ and CD8+ T cell populations were isolated with positive isolation kits from Invitrogen. Trimming accounts for 7 bases at V and 5 bases at J, while the number of junction bases matched to no gene is 13. Including the terminal cysteine and phenylalanine, the CDR3 comprises 17 residues. Here the CDR3 DNA is all that survives: 51 bases in frame from base 1. Looking up the germline V gene yields CDR1 MDHEN and CDR2 SYDVKM. The library was obtained by 5' RACE. Sequencing was carried out with an Illumina HiSeq 2000. A universal primer binding site was added through template switching, and the final cDNA carried a unique molecular identifier so that TCR cDNA molecules could be counted accurately. Specific primers in the conserved constant-segment region were used to synthesize first-strand cDNA for the TCR alpha and beta chains. To control for contamination, every cDNA library was double barcoded, receiving both a SMART-Mk sample barcode and Illumina barcodes. TruSeq adapter sequences along with Illumina sample barcodes were introduced in two successive PCR steps. The TCR alpha and beta cDNA libraries were sequenced on the Illumina HiSeq platform using custom primers. Turning to the authors' computational methods: MiGEC was used to process raw reads and extract unique molecular identifiers, and MiXCR was used to find CDR3 positions. Recombination models were inferred per individual with the repgenHMM and IGoR tools using an EM algorithm. Shared clonotype analysis was performed with the tcR package in R, normalizing sharing by the product of cloneset sizes. To study raw recombination without the effects of thymic and clonal selection, out-of-frame nonproductive sequences were analyzed. TCRdb took the public reads, trimmed them with fastp at Q25, ran MiXCR for clone calling and kept in-frame beta chains. When rows share a CDR3 protein, they turn into one entry using the most common DNA and genes. None of the V and J calls come from the authors' own analysis; TCRdb made them. This sample is represented by a few hundred thousand distinct CDR3 sequences; about 16% of them were singletons. The ten largest account for nearly 0.45% of the sample.

The sample originates from a study of identical twins (dated by TCRdb to 2016 to 2017). Turning to the overall study: The study deep-sequenced TCR alpha and beta repertoires from monozygotic twins, unrelated adults of various ages and cord blood to test whether fetal clonotypes persist. To rule out contamination, replicate twin experiments were performed at different times with different library preparation protocols.

Paper-wide results and their limitations: Compared with coincidental sharing between unrelated individuals, out-of-frame TCR alpha sequences shared between twins had an excess of sequences with low generation probability. In beta out-of-frame sequences, excess twin sharing was weaker, because having fewer shared sequences lowered the signal-to-noise ratio. Abundant cord blood beta clonotypes carried fewer insertions; young adult naive repertoires showed a weaker similar trend, while memory repertoires showed none. Because the same donors could not be followed over many years, the conclusions relied on cross-sectional statistical analysis. In monozygotic twins, out-of-frame TCR alpha sharing was systematically underestimated by recombination models, although the models agreed with sharing between unrelated individuals. Zero-insertion analyses could be partly confounded by invariant T cells such as MAIT and iNKT, although diverse VJ usage argued against such confounding for most clonotypes.

The sample also formed part of further work on yellow fever vaccine responses in identical twins. As the second paper documents: The authors reported that the T cell response to vaccination in identical twins appeared partly convergent and partly personalized. The study precisely tracked vaccine-responding T cell clones in identical twins.

The chain joins TRBV28 to TRBJ2-1; TRBD1 fits 11 bases in the junction. The clonotype originates from a woman younger than 35 in good health. Sequenced sample: CD4+ T cells sorted from blood. The encoded CDR3 is CASIGQGAYRTHNEQFF. The nucleotides read TGTGCCAGCATTGGACAGGGGGCATATAGAACGCACAATGAGCAGTTCTTC.